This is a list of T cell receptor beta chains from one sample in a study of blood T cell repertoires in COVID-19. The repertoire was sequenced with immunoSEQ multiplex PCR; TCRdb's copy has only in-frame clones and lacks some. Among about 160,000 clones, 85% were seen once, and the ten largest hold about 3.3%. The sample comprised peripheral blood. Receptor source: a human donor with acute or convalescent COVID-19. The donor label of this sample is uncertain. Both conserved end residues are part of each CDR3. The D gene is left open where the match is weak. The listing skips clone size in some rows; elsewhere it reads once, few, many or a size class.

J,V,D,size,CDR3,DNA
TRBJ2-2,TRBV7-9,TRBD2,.,CASRPTGGGRNTGELFF,TGTGCCAGCAGGCCCACCGGAGGCGGGAGGAACACCGGGGAGCTGTTTTTT
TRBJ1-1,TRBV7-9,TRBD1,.,CASSLASTGEDRAFF,TGTGCCAGCAGTCTAGCCTCGACAGGGGAGGATCGGGCTTTCTTT
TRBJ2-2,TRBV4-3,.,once,CASSPSQGWSTGELFF,TGCGCCAGCAGCCCAAGCCAGGGTTGGAGCACCGGGGAGCTGTTTTTT
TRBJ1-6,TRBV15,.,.,CATSRDEKARIQPLHF,TGTGCCACCAGCAGAGACGAGAAGGCGAGGATTCAACCCCTCCACTTT
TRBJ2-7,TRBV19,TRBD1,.,CASSTSRDRTYEQYF,TGTGCCAGTAGTACAAGCCGGGACAGGACCTACGAGCAGTACTTC
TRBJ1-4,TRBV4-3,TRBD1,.,CASSQDWSGTGVEKLFF,TGCGCCAGCAGCCAAGATTGGTCCGGGACAGGGGTTGAAAAACTGTTTTTT
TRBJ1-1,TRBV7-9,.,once,CASSSYTEAFF,TGTGCCAGCAGCTCCTACACTGAAGCTTTCTTT
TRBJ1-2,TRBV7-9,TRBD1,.,CASSLDATGENYGYTF,TGTGCCAGCAGCTTGGACGCGACAGGGGAGAACTATGGCTACACCTTC
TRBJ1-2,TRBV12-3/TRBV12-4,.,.,CASSFSGYGYTF,TGTGCCAGCAGTTTTTCGGGCTATGGCTACACCTTC
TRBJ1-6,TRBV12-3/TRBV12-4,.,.,CASSAGGNSPLHF,TGTGCCAGCAGCGCCGGGGGGAATTCACCCCTCCACTTT
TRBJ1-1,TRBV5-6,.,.,CASSLAGGNTEAFF,TGTGCCAGCAGCCTGGCGGGAGGGAACACTGAAGCTTTCTTT
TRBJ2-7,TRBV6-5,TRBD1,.,CASSSTGTGEFYEQYF,TGTGCCAGCAGTTCCACTGGGACAGGGGAGTTTTACGAGCAGTACTTC
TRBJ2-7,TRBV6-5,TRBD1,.,CASSRQGRGLYEQYF,TGTGCCAGCAGCAGACAGGGAAGGGGGCTCTACGAGCAGTACTTC
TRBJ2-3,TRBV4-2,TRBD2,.,CASSQAGGADTQYF,TGTGCCAGCAGCCAAGCGGGGGGGGCGGATACGCAGTATTTT
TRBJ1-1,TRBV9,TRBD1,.,CASSVARGTAGNTEAFF,TGTGCCAGCAGCGTAGCAAGGGGGACAGCGGGGAACACTGAAGCTTTCTTT
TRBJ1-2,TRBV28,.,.,CASSPHQGFYGYTF,TGTGCCAGCAGCCCTCACCAGGGGTTCTATGGCTACACCTTC
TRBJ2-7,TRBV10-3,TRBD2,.,CAISGFGGEIYEQYF,TGTGCCATCAGCGGGTTTGGGGGGGAAATCTACGAGCAGTACTTC
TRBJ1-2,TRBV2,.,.,CASSVAEGYGYTF,TGTGCCAGCAGTGTTGCAGAGGGCTATGGCTACACCTTC
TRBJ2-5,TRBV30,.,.,CAWSRGLGETQYF,TGTGCCTGGAGTCGGGGGTTGGGGGAGACCCAGTACTTC
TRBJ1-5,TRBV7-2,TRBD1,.,CASSFGQGVNQPQHF,TGTGCCAGCAGCTTTGGCCAGGGGGTCAATCAGCCCCAGCATTTT
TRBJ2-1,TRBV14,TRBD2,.,CASSQGTTSGGDEQFF,TGTGCCAGCAGCCAAGGGACGACTAGCGGGGGGGATGAGCAGTTCTTC
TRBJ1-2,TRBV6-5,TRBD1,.,CASLDRGTSNYGYTF,TGTGCCAGCCTAGACAGGGGTACCTCTAACTATGGCTACACCTTC
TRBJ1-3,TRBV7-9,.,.,CASSLGATRERNTIYF,TGTGCCAGCAGCTTAGGAGCGACAAGGGAGCGAAACACCATATATTTT
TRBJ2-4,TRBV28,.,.,CASSLQGAKNIQYF,TGTGCCAGCAGTTTACAGGGAGCCAAAAACATTCAGTACTTC
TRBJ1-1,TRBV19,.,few,CASRRYALNTEAFF,TGTGCCAGTAGGCGCTACGCCCTGAACACTGAAGCTTTCTTT
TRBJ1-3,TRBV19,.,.,CASSRDISSGNTIYF,TGTGCCAGTAGCCGGGACATCAGCTCTGGAAACACCATATATTTT
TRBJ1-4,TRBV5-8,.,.,CASSRGRDYNEKLFF,TGTGCCAGCAGCCGAGGACGGGATTATAATGAAAAACTGTTTTTT
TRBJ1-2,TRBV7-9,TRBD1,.,CASSLATGQGSYGYTF,TGTGCCAGCAGCTTAGCTACCGGACAGGGAAGCTATGGCTACACCTTC